A selection of T cell receptor beta chains follows, all from one sample in a study of T cell changes during pregnancy in multiple sclerosis. Using immunoSEQ multiplex PCR, the repertoire was profiled, and TCRdb retains in-frame clones only, with some absent. The table records around 50,000 clones, over 75% of them present only once. Sequences were derived from CD8+ T cells from peripheral blood mononuclear cells, sampled in the second trimester of pregnancy. The receptors originated from a female donor with multiple sclerosis, enrolled in a pregnancy study. Each CDR3 is given with its conserved first and last residue. A D gene is named only where the DNA matches it firmly. Rows may omit the clone size; those that give it use once, few, many or a size class.

>TRBJ1-1|TRBV5-8|-|-
CASSLAVEAFF
TGTGCCAGCAGCTTGGCAGTTGAAGCTTTCTTT
>TRBJ2-7|TRBV9|-|-
CASSVGADTSYEQYF
TGTGCCAGCAGCGTAGGGGCAGATACTTCCTACGAGCAGTACTTC
>TRBJ2-1|TRBV10-3|-|-
CAIPAAGLNEQFF
TGTGCCATCCCCGCGGCGGGGTTGAATGAGCAGTTCTTC
>TRBJ1-5|TRBV9|-|-
CASSVQRQYSNQPQHF
TGTGCCAGCAGCGTCCAACGACAGTACTCGAATCAGCCCCAGCATTTT
>TRBJ2-7|TRBV7-9|-|-
CASSQDTTYGEQYF
TGTGCCAGCAGCCAGGACACCACTTACGGAGAGCAGTACTTC
>TRBJ2-7|TRBV2|-|-
CASAERGFYEQYF
TGTGCCAGCGCAGAGCGAGGATTCTACGAGCAGTACTTC
>TRBJ2-3|TRBV6-1|TRBD2|-
CASTSGGATDTQYF
TGTGCCAGCACTAGCGGGGGGGCCACAGATACGCAGTATTTT
>TRBJ2-7|TRBV7-9|TRBD2|-
CASSPELAGIYEQYF
TGTGCCAGCAGTCCCGAACTAGCGGGGATCTACGAGCAGTACTTC
>TRBJ2-5|TRBV20-1|-|once
CSANPIGTQYF
TGCAGTGCTAACCCAATCGGGACCCAGTACTTC
>TRBJ2-5|TRBV7-3|TRBD1|-
CASSRGQGGLATQYF
TGTGCCAGCAGCAGGGGACAGGGGGGGTTAGCGACCCAGTACTTC
>TRBJ2-3|TRBV15|TRBD1|-
CATSRRDRVTDTQYF
TGTGCCACCAGCAGAAGGGACAGGGTTACGGATACGCAGTATTTT
>TRBJ2-7|TRBV7-9|TRBD2|-
CASSLGEVGGAYEQYF
TGTGCCAGCAGCTTAGGAGAAGTGGGGGGGGCCTACGAGCAGTACTTC
>TRBJ2-7|TRBV5-8|TRBD2|-
CASSLLAGGFHEQYF
TGTGCCAGCAGCTTGCTTGCGGGGGGCTTCCACGAGCAGTACTTC
>TRBJ2-2|TRBV5-8|-|-
CASSSLWRTRGFGGELFF
TGTGCCAGCAGCTCGCTATGGAGGACCCGGGGGTTTGGCGGGGAGCTGTTTTTT
>TRBJ2-7|TRBV7-6|-|-
CASSPSGTYEQYF
TGTGCCAGCAGCCCGTCAGGGACCTACGAGCAGTACTTC
>TRBJ2-1|TRBV6-1|TRBD1|-
CASSDSRRTGDNEQFF
TGTGCCAGCAGTGATTCACGTCGGACAGGGGACAATGAGCAGTTCTTC
>TRBJ2-1|TRBV29-1|TRBD2|-
CSVEDLAGGPNEQFF
TGCAGCGTTGAAGATCTAGCGGGGGGGCCTAATGAGCAGTTCTTC
>TRBJ1-1|TRBV27|-|-
CASSLLIGEGYTEAFF
TGTGCCAGCAGTTTGTTGATAGGGGAAGGGTACACTGAAGCTTTCTTT
>TRBJ1-2|TRBV13|TRBD1|-
CASSPGQSLYGYTF
TGTGCCAGCAGCCCGGGACAGTCCCTCTATGGCTACACCTTC
>TRBJ1-2|TRBV6-5|TRBD1|-
CASSYAGGNYGYTF
TGTGCCAGCAGTTACGCAGGGGGCAACTATGGCTACACCTTC
>TRBJ2-5|TRBV21-1|-|-
CASSRKTSGLGTQYF
TGTGCCAGCAGCCGGAAGACTAGCGGCCTAGGGACCCAGTACTTC
>TRBJ1-1|TRBV7-7|TRBD1|-
CASSPIVTGGTEAFF
TGTGCTAGCAGCCCGATAGTAACAGGGGGGACTGAAGCTTTCTTT
>TRBJ2-1|TRBV9|TRBD1|-
CASNPQDRGYYNEQFF
TGTGCCAGCAACCCTCAAGACAGGGGCTATTACAATGAGCAGTTCTTC
>TRBJ1-3|TRBV9|-|few
CASRAGPGSGNTIYF
TGTGCCAGCCGGGCGGGGCCTGGGTCTGGAAACACCATATATTTT
>TRBJ2-7|TRBV19|TRBD2|-
CASSIELAASYEQYF
TGTGCCAGTAGTATAGAACTAGCGGCCTCCTACGAGCAGTACTTC
>TRBJ1-2|TRBV5-1|-|once
CASSLEVRGWYGYTF
TGCGCCAGCAGCTTGGAGGTCAGGGGATGGTATGGCTACACCTTC
>TRBJ1-1|TRBV7-9|-|once
CASSLGGGSEAFF
TGTGCCAGCAGCTTAGGTGGGGGCTCTGAAGCTTTCTTT
>TRBJ2-7|TRBV5-1|TRBD2|-
CASSPGLAGEIYEQYF
TGCGCCAGCAGCCCAGGACTAGCGGGGGAGATCTACGAGCAGTACTTC
>TRBJ2-1|TRBV2|-|-
CASNGRVAVANEQFF
TGTGCCAGCAATGGACGAGTAGCGGTTGCGAATGAGCAGTTCTTC
>TRBJ1-1|TRBV2|-|-
CASTTGWDTEAFF
TGTGCCAGCACCACAGGGTGGGACACTGAAGCTTTCTTT
>TRBJ1-2|TRBV4-1|-|-
CASSARGDTAGGYTF
TGCGCCAGCAGCGCCCGGGGGGACACCGCAGGGGGCTACACCTTC
>TRBJ2-7|TRBV28|TRBD1|-
CASSSPRTGVDEQYF
TGTGCCAGCAGTTCCCCTAGGACAGGGGTGGACGAGCAGTACTTC
>TRBJ2-7|TRBV7-9|TRBD1|-
CASRSGTGLYEQYF
TGTGCCAGCAGGTCCGGGACAGGGCTCTACGAGCAGTACTTC
>TRBJ1-3|TRBV19|-|-
CASSEAGSSGNTIYF
TGTGCCAGTAGTGAGGCCGGGAGCTCTGGAAACACCATATATTTT
>TRBJ2-3|TRBV9|-|once
CASSSGEVLQYF
TGTGCCAGCAGCTCCGGAGAAGTCCTGCAGTATTTT
>TRBJ2-5|TRBV5-6|TRBD2|once
CASSFPGTSGGETQYF
TGTGCCAGCAGCTTCCCCGGGACTAGCGGGGGAGAGACCCAGTACTTC
>TRBJ2-3|TRBV28|TRBD2|-
CAGAGGRLDTQYF
TGTGCCGGAGCGGGGGGGCGGTTAGATACGCAGTATTTT
>TRBJ1-3|TRBV5-1|-|-
CASSSDIVSGNTIYF
TGCGCCAGCAGCTCGGACATCGTCTCTGGAAACACCATATATTTT
>TRBJ2-1|TRBV19|TRBD2|-
CASSPDSGGTYNEQFF
TGTGCCAGTAGTCCCGATAGCGGGGGGACTTACAATGAGCAGTTCTTC
>TRBJ2-7|TRBV25-1|-|few
CASSPDYEQYF
TGTGCCAGCAGCCCAGACTACGAGCAGTACTTC
>TRBJ2-1|TRBV7-8|-|-
CASSLEIVPYNEQFF
TGTGCCAGCAGCTTAGAAATCGTCCCCTACAATGAGCAGTTCTTC
>TRBJ1-5|TRBV6-6|TRBD1|few
CASSPTGTALPQHF
TGTGCCAGCAGCCCTACCGGGACAGCCCTGCCCCAGCATTTT
>TRBJ1-3|TRBV9|-|once
CASSPSRGLGNTIYF
TGTGCCAGCAGCCCTAGCAGAGGTTTGGGAAACACCATATATTTT
>TRBJ2-7|TRBV7-8|TRBD1|-
CASSLDRGLYEQYF
TGTGCCAGCAGCTTGGACAGGGGACTATACGAGCAGTACTTC
>TRBJ2-5|TRBV5-1|-|-
CASRKQGGYQETQYF
TGCGCCAGCAGGAAGCAGGGTGGTTACCAAGAGACCCAGTACTTC
>TRBJ1-1|TRBV6-5|-|-
CASSVTRSNTEAFF
TGTGCCAGCAGTGTGACACGATCGAACACTGAAGCTTTCTTT
>TRBJ1-6|TRBV2|-|-
CASSDYGGNSPLHF
TGTGCCAGCAGTGATTATGGAGGTAATTCACCCCTCCACTTT